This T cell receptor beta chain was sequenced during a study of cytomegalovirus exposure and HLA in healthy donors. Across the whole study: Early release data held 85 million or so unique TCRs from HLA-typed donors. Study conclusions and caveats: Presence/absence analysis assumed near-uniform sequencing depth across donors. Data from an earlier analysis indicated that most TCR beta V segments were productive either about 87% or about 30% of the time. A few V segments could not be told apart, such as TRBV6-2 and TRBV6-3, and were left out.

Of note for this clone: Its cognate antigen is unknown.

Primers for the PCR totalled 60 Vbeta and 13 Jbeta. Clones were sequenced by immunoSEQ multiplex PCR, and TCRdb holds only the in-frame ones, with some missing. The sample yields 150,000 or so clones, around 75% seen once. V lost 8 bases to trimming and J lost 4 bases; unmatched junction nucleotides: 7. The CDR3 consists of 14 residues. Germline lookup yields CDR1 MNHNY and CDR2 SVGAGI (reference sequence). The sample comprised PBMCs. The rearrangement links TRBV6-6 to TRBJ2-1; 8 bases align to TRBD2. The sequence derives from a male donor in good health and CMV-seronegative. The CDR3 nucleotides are TGTGCCAGCTTAAGCGGGGGTAATTACAATGAGCAGTTCTTC. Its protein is CASLSGGNYNEQFF.